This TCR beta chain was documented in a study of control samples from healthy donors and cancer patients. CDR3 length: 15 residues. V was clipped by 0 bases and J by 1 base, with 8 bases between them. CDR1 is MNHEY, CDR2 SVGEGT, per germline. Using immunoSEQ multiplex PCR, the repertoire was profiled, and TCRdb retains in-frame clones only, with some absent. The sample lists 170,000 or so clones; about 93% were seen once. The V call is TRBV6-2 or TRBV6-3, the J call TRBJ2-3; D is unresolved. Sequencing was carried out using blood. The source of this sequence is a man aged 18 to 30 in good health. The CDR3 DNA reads TGTGCCAGCAGTTACTCGAAAATCCGCACAGATACGCAGTATTTT. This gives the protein CASSYSKIRTDTQYF.